The following is a TCR beta chain sequence with its context. The germline gives CDR1 MNHEY, CDR2 SVGAGI. Trimming cost V 7 bases and J 4 bases, with 16 bases left between them. There are 14 residues in the CDR3. These data belong to a study of T cell responses to AZD1222 COVID-19 vaccine. TCRdb's table, derived via immunoSEQ multiplex PCR, lists solely in-frame clones and lacks some. The repertoire holds 100,000 to 150,000 clones, around 92% seen once, with 1.9% in the top ten. Sequenced here: peripheral blood, sampled 28 days after the second AZD1222 dose. This clonotype was obtained from an adult who received the AZD1222 COVID-19 vaccine. The chain carries TRBV6-5 and TRBJ1-2; tentative D call: TRBD1 (5 bases). This CDR3 is CASKNSGRAYGYTF. CDR3 in DNA: TGTGCCAGCAAAAACTCGGGCAGGGCCTATGGCTACACCTTC.